The 25 T cell receptor beta chains presented below share a single source sample, sequenced in a study of PD-1 blockade in classical Hodgkin lymphoma. Stated time point: cycle 4 day 1 (C4D1), after less than 7 weeks of nivolumab. Each patient's relapse followed autologous stem cell transplantation, and brentuximab vedotin exposure varied. Produced via immunoSEQ multiplex PCR; TCRdb's table is partial and in-frame only. Among about 9,200 clones listed, roughly 80% were seen once. The material sequenced was peripheral blood mononuclear cells (PBMCs), taken before the fourth cycle of nivolumab. These receptors were taken from a human donor with classical Hodgkin lymphoma.

The J gene is TRBJ1-3, the V gene TRBV5-6; D unclear. Trimming took off 4 bases at V and 1 base at J, with 18 bases between the two ends. CDR1 and CDR2 from the germline V gene are SGHDT and YYEEEE. The CDR3 is made up of 17 amino acids. The CDR3 bases are TGTGCCAGCAGCCTACAAATCGTGCCAGGATCTGGAAACACCATATATTTT. Protein sequence: CASSLQIVPGSGNTIYF.

The chain carries TRBV5-1 and TRBJ1-5, with D uncertain. Trimming took 2 bases from V and 0 from J, leaving 6 bases between them. CDR1 and CDR2 from the germline V gene are SGHRS and YFSETQ. This CDR3 spans 14 amino acids. DNA of the CDR3: TGCGCCAGCAGCTTCGGTGATAGCAATCAGCCCCAGCATTTT. Translation gives CASSFGDSNQPQHF. Full variable domain (remainder filled in from reference TRBV5-1 and TRBJ1-5): KAGVTQTPRYLIKTRGQQVTLSCSPISGHRSVSWYQQTPGQGLQFLFEYFSETQRNKGNFPGRFSGRQFSNSRSEMNVSTLELGDSALYLCASSFGDSNQPQHFGDGTRLSIL.

The chain uses TRBV7-8 and TRBJ2-5; D uncertain. The CDR3 is 11 residues long. V shed 5 bases and J shed 2 bases, with 3 bases lying between them. CDR1 and CDR2 (germline): SGHVS, FQNEAQ. CDR3 sequence: CASSRQETQYF. Written as DNA, the CDR3 is TGTGCCAGCAGCCGTCAAGAGACCCAGTACTTC. Full variable domain (outside the CDR3, taken from reference TRBV7-8 and TRBJ2-5): GAGVSQSPRYKVAKRGQDVALRCDPISGHVSLFWYQQALGQGPEFLTYFQNEAQLDKSGLPSDRFFAERPEGSVSTLKIQRTQQEDSAVYLCASSRQETQYFGPGTRLLVL.

The rearrangement joins TRBV14 to TRBJ1-2; TRBD1 might be the D (6 bases). CDR1 and CDR2 (germline): SGHDN, FVKESK. The ends were cut back, 4 bases at V and 6 bases at J, with 15 bases in the middle. The CDR3 sequence is 14 residues long. In DNA form, the CDR3 reads TGTGCCAGCAGCCCATGGACAGCTCTCAATGGCTACACCTTC. This translates into CASSPWTALNGYTF.

V and J are TRBV10-1 and TRBJ2-7; D may be TRBD2 (5 bases). Trimming left V 0 bases short and J 7 bases short, with 10 bases between. Germline V gives CDR1 WNHNN, CDR2 SYGVQD (reference sequence). The CDR3 has 13 amino acids. As DNA, the CDR3 is TGCGCCAGCAGTGAGTCGGGAGTGAGTGAGCAGTACTTC. Amino acid sequence: CASSESGVSEQYF.

The rearrangement joins TRBV5-1 to TRBJ2-1; maybe TRBD2 (7 bases). CDR3 size: 15 residues. The germline V gene encodes CDR1 SGHRS and CDR2 YFSETQ. V was shortened by 0 bases and J by 8 bases, with 15 bases between the two germline ends. CDR3 sequence (DNA): TGCGCCAGCAGCTTGGACCAGCCGGGGGGCTATGAGCAGTTCTTC. It yields the protein CASSLDQPGGYEQFF.

V gene TRBV27 combines with J gene TRBJ1-6; the D is unclear. There are 15 residues in the CDR3. Germline V lookup: CDR1 MNHEY, CDR2 SMNVEV (reference sequence). The V gene lost 4 bases and the J gene lost 6 bases, with 13 bases spanning the gap. The CDR3 is CASSSFQPLNSPLHF. DNA of the CDR3: TGTGCCAGCAGTTCGTTTCAGCCACTTAATTCACCCCTCCACTTT.

This clone has only a few counts. The chain employs TRBV28 and TRBJ2-6; unclear D gene. This CDR3 region has 13 residues. Germline V gene sequence: CDR1 MDHEN, CDR2 SYDVKM. V dropped 3 bases and J dropped 7 bases, with 7 bases sitting between them. The CDR3 bases are TGTGCCAGCAGTTTTAGGGCAGCCAACGTCCTGACTTTC. Amino acid sequence: CASSFRAANVLTF.

V and J are TRBV7-2 and TRBJ2-6; TRBD2 agrees at 8 bases. Trimming took 6 bases from V and 0 from J; bases not matched to a gene: 10. This CDR3 spans 18 amino acids. In germline, CDR1 is SGHTA, CDR2 FQGNSA. The CDR3 spells CASRPIAGTRSGANVLTF. The CDR3 bases are TGTGCCAGCAGACCTATAGCGGGGACACGCTCTGGGGCCAACGTCCTGACTTTC. Full variable domain (missing parts from reference TRBV7-2 and TRBJ2-6): GAGVSQSPSNKVTEKGKDVELRCDPISGHTALYWYRQSLGQGLEFLIYFQGNSAPDKSGLPSDRFSAERTGGSVSTLTIQRTQQEDSAVYLCASRPIAGTRSGANVLTFGAGSRLTVL.

The genes are TRBV30 and TRBJ2-2; 10 bases are shared with TRBD2. Trimming removed 6 bases from V and 7 bases from J; junction bases left unmatched: 5. The CDR3 totals 13 residues. Germline V gene data show CDR1 as GTSNPN and CDR2 as SVGIG (reference sequence). In DNA, the CDR3 is TGTGCCTGCTCTCAGCGGGAGGGCGGGGAGCTGTTTTTT. It translates to CACSQREGGELFF. The full variable domain, completed using reference TRBV30 and TRBJ2-2, is SQTIHQWPATLVQPVGSPLSLECTVEGTSNPNLYWYRQAAGRGLQLLFYSVGIGQISSEVPQNLSASRPQDRQFILSSKKLLLSDSGFYLCACSQREGGELFFGEGSRLTVL.

The chain couples TRBV11-2 to TRBJ1-4; the D gene is possibly TRBD1 (5 bases). V lost 1 base and J lost 4, with 16 bases in between. The CDR3 is 17 amino acids. Looked up from germline, CDR1 is SGHAT and CDR2 is FQNNGV. The CDR3 sequence: CASSLGFLGALNEKLFF. The CDR3 DNA follows: TGTGCCAGCAGCTTAGGCTTCCTCGGGGCACTTAATGAAAAACTGTTTTTT.

The V and J genes are TRBV6-5 and TRBJ2-7; possibly TRBD1 or TRBD2 for D (6 bases each). The CDR3 extends over 14 amino acids. CDR1 MNHEY and CDR2 SVGAGI come from the germline V gene. Trimming took 2 bases from V and 3 from J, leaving 11 bases between them. This CDR3 is CASSYLGGGYEQYF. Here the CDR3 DNA reads TGTGCCAGCAGTTACCTCGGGGGCGGCTACGAGCAGTACTTC.

The chain is built from TRBV6-5 and TRBJ2-5; D unresolved. V was shortened by 0 bases and J by 4 bases, with 6 bases between the two germline ends. The V gene's germline CDR1 is MNHEY and CDR2 SVGAGI. The CDR3 spans 13 residues. The CDR3 reads CASSYSKAETQYF. The CDR3 nucleotides read TGTGCCAGCAGTTACTCGAAGGCAGAGACCCAGTACTTC.

CDR3 coding DNA: TGTGCCAGCGCCGTCTTGGCGGACTCTACGAAGCAGTACTTC. Its protein product is CASAVLADSTKQYF. The genes are TRBV6-5 and TRBJ2-7, with D tentatively TRBD2 (5 bases). Trimming pared 8 bases from V and 8 bases from J, leaving 22 bases between. The V gene's germline CDR1 is MNHEY and CDR2 SVGAGI. The CDR3 is 14 amino acids.

The gene calls are TRBV7-6 and TRBJ2-1; D might be TRBD2 (5 bases). With 5 bases removed from V and 0 bases from J, the gap between germline ends came to 11 bases. CDR1 SGHVS and CDR2 FNYEAQ come from the germline V gene. The length of the CDR3 is 15 residues. The CDR3 region has the DNA TGTGCCAGCAGCCTGACTACGAGCTCCTACAATGAGCAGTTCTTC. Protein product: CASSLTTSSYNEQFF. Based on the CDR3 plus reference TRBV7-6 and TRBJ2-1, the full variable domain is GAGVSQSPRYKVTKRGQDVALRCDPISGHVSLYWYRQALGQGPEFLTYFNYEAQQDKSGLPNDRFSAERPEGSISTLTIQRTEQRDSAMYRCASSLTTSSYNEQFFGPGTRLTVL.

This clone turned up a few times. The rearrangement uses TRBV30 and TRBJ1-5; D might be TRBD1 (5 bases). The CDR3 is made up of 13 amino acids. The germline V gene encodes CDR1 GTSNPN and CDR2 SVGIG (reference sequence). Trimming removed 1 base from V and 7 bases from J, with 11 bases in between. The CDR3 is CAWSDLGGQPQHF. The CDR3 DNA reads as TGTGCCTGGAGTGACCTTGGGGGGCAGCCCCAGCATTTT.

The chain carries TRBV6-1 and TRBJ2-7; 8 bases fit TRBD1. CDR1 and CDR2 from the germline V gene are MNHNS and SASEGT. With V trimmed by 5 bases and J by 5 bases, 8 bases remained unmatched. This CDR3 spans 14 amino acids. CDR3 residues: CASSPDRVSHEQYF. The CDR3, as DNA: TGTGCCAGCAGTCCGGACAGGGTAAGCCACGAGCAGTACTTC.

The chain combines TRBV5-1 with TRBJ2-1; D gene unclear. Germline assignment: CDR1 SGHRS and CDR2 YFSETQ. V lost 4 bases and J 7 bases, leaving 18 bases between the germline ends. The CDR3 length is 15 residues. The CDR3: CASSPLYGNYNEQFF. The CDR3 DNA sequence: TGCGCCAGCAGCCCCCTCTATGGGAATTATAATGAGCAGTTCTTC.

V and J are TRBV6-4 and TRBJ1-6; perhaps TRBD1 as D (6 bases). CDR1 is MRHNA and CDR2 is SNTAGT in the germline V gene. CDR3 length: 14 amino acids. V dropped 6 bases and J dropped 6 bases, with 12 bases sitting between them. CDR3 loop: CASSPGQANSPLHF. In DNA form, the CDR3 reads TGTGCCAGCAGCCCGGGACAAGCTAATTCACCCCTCCACTTT.

The chain employs TRBV7-8 and TRBJ2-7; TRBD2 matches 8 bases. Per germline, CDR1 SGHVS and CDR2 FQNEAQ. This CDR3 region has 18 residues. V gave up 0 bases and J gave up 0 bases; unmatched junction bases: 10. As DNA, the CDR3 is TGTGCCAGCAGCTTAGCGTCTAGCGGGCATTATCGCTCCTACGAGCAGTACTTC. Amino acid sequence: CASSLASSGHYRSYEQYF.

This chain uses TRBV27 with TRBJ1-4; TRBD1 aligns across 11 bases. Trimming cost V 4 bases and J 4 bases; bases outside gene matches: 5. The germline gives CDR1 MNHEY, CDR2 SMNVEV (reference sequence). This CDR3 has 16 residues. DNA for the CDR3: TGTGCCAGCAGTTCGGGACAGGGGGGGAATAATGAAAAACTGTTTTTT. Protein product: CASSSGQGGNNEKLFF.

This chain links TRBV5-5 with TRBJ1-3, with 8 bases that match TRBD1. CDR1 SGHKS and CDR2 YYEKEE come from the germline V gene (reference sequence). CDR3 size: 17 residues. The J segment lost 1 base and the V segment lost 0 bases, leaving 6 bases of the junction unmatched. CDR3 in DNA: TGTGCCAGCAGCTTGGGGGACAGGAGGGGATCTGGAAACACCATATATTTT. Residues: CASSLGDRRGSGNTIYF.

The rearrangement links TRBV11-3 to TRBJ2-7; maybe TRBD2 (5 bases). This CDR3 contains 13 residues. CDR1 is SGHNT and CDR2 is YENEEA in the germline V gene. The ends were cut back, 5 bases at V and 3 bases at J, with 11 bases in the middle. CDR3 sequence (DNA): TGTGCCAGCAGCCGCCGGGAACACTACGAGCAGTACTTC. This sequence encodes CASSRREHYEQYF.

This chain links TRBV6-5 with TRBJ2-2; unclear D gene. Looked up from germline, CDR1 is MNHEY and CDR2 is SVGAGI. Trimming removed 5 bases at V and 6 bases at J, with 13 bases between. The CDR3 contains 14 residues. CDR3 loop: CASSPLAEPGELFF. In nucleotides, the CDR3 is TGTGCCAGCAGTCCTCTGGCGGAGCCCGGGGAGCTGTTTTTT.

CDR3 protein: CASSLADGAYEQYF. For the CDR3, the DNA is TGTGCCAGCAGCCTAGCCGACGGAGCCTACGAGCAGTACTTC. The V gene is TRBV11-2, the J gene TRBJ2-7, with TRBD2 as a possible D gene (5 bases). This CDR3 comprises 14 residues. V dropped 5 bases and J dropped 2 bases, with 13 bases sitting between them. Germline V gives CDR1 SGHAT, CDR2 FQNNGV.